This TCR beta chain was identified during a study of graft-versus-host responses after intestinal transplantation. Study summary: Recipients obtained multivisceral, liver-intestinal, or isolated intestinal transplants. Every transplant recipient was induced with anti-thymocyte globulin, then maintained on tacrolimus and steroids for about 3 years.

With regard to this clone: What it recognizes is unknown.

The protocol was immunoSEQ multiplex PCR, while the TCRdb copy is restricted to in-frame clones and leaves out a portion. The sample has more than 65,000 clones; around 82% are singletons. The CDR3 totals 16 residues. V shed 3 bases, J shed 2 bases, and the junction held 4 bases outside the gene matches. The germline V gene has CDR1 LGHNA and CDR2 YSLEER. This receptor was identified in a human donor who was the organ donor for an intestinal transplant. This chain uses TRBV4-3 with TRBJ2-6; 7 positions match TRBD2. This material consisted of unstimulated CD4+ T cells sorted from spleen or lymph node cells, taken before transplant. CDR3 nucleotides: TGCGCCAGCAGCCAGGGAGGGACTGCTGGGGCCAACGTCCTGACTTTC. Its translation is CASSQGGTAGANVLTF.